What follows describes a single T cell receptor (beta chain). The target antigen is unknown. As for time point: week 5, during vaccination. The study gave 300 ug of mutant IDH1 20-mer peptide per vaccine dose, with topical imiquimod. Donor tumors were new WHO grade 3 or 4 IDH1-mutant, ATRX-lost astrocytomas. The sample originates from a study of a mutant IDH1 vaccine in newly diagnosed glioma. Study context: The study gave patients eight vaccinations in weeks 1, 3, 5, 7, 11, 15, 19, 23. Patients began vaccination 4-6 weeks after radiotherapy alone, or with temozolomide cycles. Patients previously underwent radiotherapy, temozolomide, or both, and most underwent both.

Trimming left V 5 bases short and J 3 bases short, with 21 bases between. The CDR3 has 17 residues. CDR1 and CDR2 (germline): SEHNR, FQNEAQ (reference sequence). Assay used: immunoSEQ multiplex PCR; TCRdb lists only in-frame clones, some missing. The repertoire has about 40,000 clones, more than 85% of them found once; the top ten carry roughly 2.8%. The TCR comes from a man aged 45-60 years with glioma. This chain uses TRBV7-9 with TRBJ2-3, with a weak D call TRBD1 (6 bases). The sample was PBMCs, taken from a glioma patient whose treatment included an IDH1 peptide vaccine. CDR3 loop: CASSQGGPGRGTDTQYF. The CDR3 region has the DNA TGTGCCAGCAGCCAAGGGGGTCCCGGAAGGGGAACAGATACGCAGTATTTT. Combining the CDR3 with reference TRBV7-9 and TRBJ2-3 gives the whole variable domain DTGVSQNPRHKITKRGQNVTFRCDPISEHNRLYWYRQTLGQGPEFLTYFQNEAQLEKSRLLSDRFSAERPKGSFSTLEIQRTEQGDSAMYLCASSQGGPGRGTDTQYFGPGTRLTVL.